This T cell receptor beta chain is from a study of blood T cell repertoires in COVID-19. About the study: Acute and convalescent COVID-19 specimens originated in the United States, Italy and Spain. T cells, B-cell-depleted T cells, or PBMCs supplied cDNA or gDNA.

Germline values: CDR1 MNHEY, CDR2 SVGAGI. CDR3 size: 14 residues. V shed 0 bases and J shed 8 bases, with 11 bases lying between them. Original analysis: From reference gene primer amplification, estimates of nucleated cell counts were derived. Measured with immunoSEQ multiplex PCR; TCRdb has only the in-frame clones, and not every one. V, J and clone size are taken as reported in that table, and D and trimming were inferred from the DNA itself. The sample consists of about 74,000 clones, about four fifths of them appearing once. The material sequenced was peripheral blood. The chain is built from TRBV6-5 and TRBJ1-5, with unresolved D. The receptor comes from a man aged 65 to 79 with acute or convalescent COVID-19. The chain's CDR3 is CASSYSAGREPQHF. For the CDR3, the DNA is TGTGCCAGCAGTTACTCGGCCGGGAGGGAGCCCCAGCATTTT.